This T cell receptor (beta chain) was found in a study of blood T cell repertoires in COVID-19. Study context: Acute-phase and convalescent COVID-19 samples originated in the United States, Italy and Spain. PBMCs, B-cell-depleted T cells, or T cells were the source of the cDNA or gDNA that made up the material.

Donors of Cohort 3 who recovered were those that had two negative PCRs, clearance, or symptom resolution. Per the original data handling: Estimation of nucleated cell counts was performed using reference gene primer amplification. TCRdb's table, derived via immunoSEQ multiplex PCR, lists solely in-frame clones and lacks some. V and J calls and clone size are copied from that table; D and trimming were computed from the DNA. The sample contains about 180,000 clones, 88% of which appear only once. V was trimmed by 5 bases and J by 5 bases, leaving 13 bases between them. Germline V gene lookup returns CDR1 MNHEY and CDR2 SVGAGI. The CDR3 loop spans 15 amino acids.

Sequenced: PBMCs or T cells enriched from blood (not recorded which). The chain employs TRBV6-5 and TRBJ1-6, with D perhaps matching TRBD1 (6 bases). This TCR was sampled from a woman between 18 and 29 years old who had recovered from COVID-19. The chain's CDR3 is CASSKRTEDNSPLHF. Written as DNA, the CDR3 is TGTGCCAGCAGTAAACGGACAGAAGATAATTCACCCCTCCACTTT.